The 12 T cell receptor beta chains given below trace back to one sample, sequenced in a study of T cells in Graves' hyperthyroidism and ophthalmopathy. Amplification of TCR beta CDR3 regions was performed using RNA transcripts as template. The TCR CDR3 first-round RT-PCR relied on the HTBI primer set. TCRdb redid the calling of the multiplex PCR reads with MiXCR, one entry per CDR3 protein. The sample has fewer than 650,000 distinct CDR3 sequences, approximately 15% seen once. Material: blood. The receptors stem from a woman in her twenties or thirties with Graves' hyperthyroidism that later progressed to Graves' ophthalmopathy.

The sample holds many counts of this clonotype. The chain carries TRBV19 and TRBJ1-6; no firm D call. Germline CDR1 reads LNHDA; CDR2 reads SQIVND (reference sequence). The CDR3 has 13 residues. Trimming removed 6 bases from V and 8 bases from J, with 11 bases in between. Here the CDR3 DNA reads TGTGCCAGTAGAGATATTGGCGATTCACCCCTCCACTTT. Protein: CASRDIGDSPLHF. Looking up the rest from reference TRBV19 and TRBJ1-6 gives the full variable domain: DGGITQSPKYLFRKEGQNVTLSCEQNLNHDAMYWYRQDPGQGLRLIYYSQIVNDFQKGDIAEGYSVSREKKESFPLTVTSAQKNPTAFYLCASRDIGDSPLHFGNGTRLTVT.

This chain joins TRBV10-3 and TRBJ1-5, with D possibly TRBD1 on 5 matching bases. CDR1 ENHRY and CDR2 SYGVKD come from the germline V gene. Trimming took 0 bases from V and 6 from J, leaving 18 bases between them. The CDR3 covers 17 residues. The CDR3 loop reads CAISESAGGLVGQPQHF. The CDR3 DNA reads TGTGCCATCAGTGAGTCCGCGGGGGGATTGGTAGGTCAGCCCCAGCATTTT.

The sample holds a few counts of this clonotype. The chain employs TRBV29-1 and TRBJ1-2, with D unresolved. This CDR3 contains 12 residues. Germline V gene lookup returns CDR1 SQVTM and CDR2 ANQGSEA. V lost 7 bases to trimming and J lost 1 base, with 10 bases between them. CDR3 residues: CSGGEINYGYTF. In nucleotides, the CDR3 is TGCAGCGGAGGCGAGATTAACTATGGCTACACCTTC.

This clonotype was recorded at least ten times. This chain links TRBV12-3 or TRBV12-4 with TRBJ2-3, with D unclear. V was clipped by 3 bases and J by 1 base, with 20 bases between them. The CDR3 is 18 amino acids. CDR3 DNA: TGTGCCAGCAGTTTTAATCTCATAACCTTCTCCCGCACAGATACGCAGTATTTT. Amino acids: CASSFNLITFSRTDTQYF.

The V and J genes are TRBV20-1 and TRBJ2-5; 7 bases are a match to TRBD2. With V trimmed by 4 bases and J by 4 bases, 3 bases remained unmatched. From germline, CDR1 is DFQATT and CDR2 SNEGSKA (reference sequence). CDR3 length equals 12 residues. The CDR3 is CSAKSGGETQYF. CDR3 DNA sequence: TGCAGTGCTAAGTCGGGGGGAGAGACCCAGTACTTC.

The chain employs TRBV4-1 and TRBJ2-5; 10 nucleotides agree with TRBD2. Trimming removed 3 bases from V and 1 base from J; junction bases left unmatched: 11. The V gene's germline CDR1 is MGHRA and CDR2 YSYEKL. The CDR3 is 18 residues long. The CDR3 DNA is TGCGCCAGCAGCCAGGGGGGGGCTAGCGGGAGCCTCCAAGAGACCCAGTACTTC. Its translation: CASSQGGASGSLQETQYF.

This clonotype was seen more than once but under ten times. The V call is TRBV29-1, the J call TRBJ2-2; D is uncertain. V lost 2 bases, J lost 4 bases, and 5 bases lay in between. Germline V gene data show CDR1 as SQVTM and CDR2 as ANQGSEA. There are 12 residues in the CDR3. Here the CDR3 reads CSVEPFTGELFF. CDR3 DNA sequence: TGCAGCGTTGAACCTTTCACCGGGGAGCTGTTTTTT.

The chain joins TRBV7-3 to TRBJ2-3; the D gene is possibly TRBD1 (6 bases). CDR1 and CDR2 from the germline V gene are SGHTA and FQGTGA. The CDR3 consists of 11 residues. Trimming took 5 bases from V and 13 from J, leaving 13 bases between them. The chain's CDR3 is CASSVNREKYF. In DNA form, the CDR3 reads TGTGCCAGCAGCGTTAACAGGGAGAAGTATTTT.

This clonotype appeared many times. V and J are TRBV3-1 and TRBJ2-3; 10 positions agree with TRBD2. Germline V gene data show CDR1 as LGHDT and CDR2 as YNNKEL (reference sequence). The V and J ends lost 0 bases and 11 bases, in that order; junction bases with no gene match: 5. This CDR3 is built from 14 residues. The CDR3 sequence: CASSQDSGTSEQYF. The CDR3 bases are TGTGCCAGCAGCCAAGACTCCGGGACTAGCGAGCAGTATTTT.

This clonotype came up many times. This chain links TRBV4-2 with TRBJ2-7; D tentatively fits TRBD1 or TRBD2 (5 bases each). The V gene's germline CDR1 is LGHNA and CDR2 YNFKEQ. The CDR3 totals 14 residues. The ends were cut back, 3 bases at V and 0 bases at J, with 9 bases in the middle. CDR3 loop: CASSQGDGSYEQYF. CDR3 DNA sequence: TGTGCCAGCAGCCAGGGGGACGGCTCCTACGAGCAGTACTTC.

This clonotype was counted between two and nine times. This chain's CDR3 is CSARVGTSSHLKNEQFF. As DNA, the CDR3 is TGCAGTGCTAGAGTTGGGACTAGCTCCCACCTCAAAAATGAGCAGTTCTTC. The chain is built from TRBV20-1 and TRBJ2-1; 9 positions match TRBD2. Germline-derived CDR1 and CDR2 are DFQATT and SNEGSKA (reference sequence). The CDR3 consists of 17 residues. Losses at the gene ends were 1 base for V and 7 bases for J; bases not matched to a gene: 14.

Ten or more counts support this clonotype. J is TRBJ1-5 and V is TRBV12-5; D is unresolved. CDR1 and CDR2 (germline): LGHNT, FRNRAP. The CDR3 runs 16 residues. Trimming cost V 1 base and J 4 bases, with 14 bases left between them. The CDR3 DNA sequence: TGTGCTAGTGGTTTGGACGACAATCTTGGGAATCAGCCCCAGCATTTT. Translating gives CASGLDDNLGNQPQHF.